The rows below give T cell receptor beta chains drawn from one sample of a study of vaccination and CD4 T cells after COVID-19. Each CDR3 protein is one row after TCRdb ran MiXCR on the PCR reads. The sample shows 17,000 or so distinct CDR3 sequences, roughly 43% of them seen only once. Antigen specificity for these receptors is unknown. Source: CD4+ T cells from blood, cultured in vitro, taken before SARS-CoV-2 vaccination. The receptors were sampled from a human donor who had recovered from COVID-19. Both conserved end residues are part of each CDR3.

j_gene | v_gene | CDR3aa
TRBJ1-5 | TRBV4-2 | CASSRGRVANLDSNQPQHF
TRBJ2-6 | TRBV18 | CASSQQGSGANVLTF
TRBJ1-3 | TRBV6-5 | CASSYSISGNTIYF
TRBJ2-1 | TRBV5-1 | CASGLVANEQFF
TRBJ2-1 | TRBV19 | CASSKRGGLRGNEQFF
TRBJ1-5 | TRBV6-1 | CASSESTGTKNQPQHF
TRBJ2-6 | TRBV11-3 | CASSLRSGTGVPGANVLTF
TRBJ1-5 | TRBV6-2/TRBV6-3 | CASSYSVQGGQPQHF
TRBJ1-6 | TRBV27 | CASSLSRGPRPLHF
TRBJ1-2 | TRBV6-1 | CASTTGANYGYTF
TRBJ1-2 | TRBV11-2 | CASSSARDTGYTF
TRBJ2-3 | TRBV11-1 | CASSLAPRDTQYF
TRBJ2-7 | TRBV28 | CASSSEDEQYF
TRBJ2-1 | TRBV6-2/TRBV6-3 | CASSNDLAGGGGFYNEQFF
TRBJ1-1 | TRBV7-2 | CASSLAGAGGMNTEAFF
TRBJ1-5 | TRBV27 | CASSAQFGAQPQHF
TRBJ1-1 | TRBV30 | CAWIRQGAYTEAFF
TRBJ1-5 | TRBV19 | CASSIQGANQPQHF
TRBJ2-3 | TRBV7-9 | CASSLAEHRSTDTQYF
TRBJ2-5 | TRBV20-1 | CSAPESGTGGRETQYF
TRBJ2-7 | TRBV19 | CASSPGRRVEQYF
TRBJ1-2 | TRBV29-1 | CSVVLQGMKYGYTF
TRBJ1-5 | TRBV18 | CASSDREDSNQPQHF
TRBJ2-7 | TRBV7-8 | CASSWGVAAITSYEQYF
TRBJ2-6 | TRBV7-9 | CASSFDRVTGANVLTF
TRBJ1-1 | TRBV12-3/TRBV12-4 | CASSFGNTEAFF
TRBJ1-1 | TRBV6-1 | CASRRGWGALGAFF